Shown below are 15 T cell receptor beta chains from a single sample sequenced in a study of T cells expressing NK-cell markers. TCRdb reworked the 5' RACE reads into one entry per CDR3 protein, no DNA. With a few hundred thousand distinct CDR3 sequences in the sample, the ten largest clones hold 5.2%. Sequences were obtained from blood T cells: a sorted CD56 or NKG2C T cell subset, CD4+ or CD8+ T cells, or bulk PBMC T cells (not recorded which). All receptors derive from a man aged 18 to 69 in good health.

CDR3 region: CATSRDLDSTRHNEQFF. The chain uses TRBV15 and TRBJ2-1; TCRdb's D call, TRBD1, is unchecked because there is no DNA. Germline CDR1 LNHNV, CDR2 YYDKDF (reference sequence). This CDR3 is 17 amino acids long.

The rearrangement joins TRBV25-1 to TRBJ2-5; TCRdb's assignment of TRBD1 cannot be checked, as there is no DNA. Germline V gene data show CDR1 as MGHDK and CDR2 as SYGVNS. The CDR3 length is 17 residues. The CDR3 region is CASSDPRGGITQETQYF.

The rearrangement uses TRBV3-1 and TRBJ1-2; the TCRdb call, TRBD1, lacks DNA for checking. Germline V gene sequence: CDR1 LGHDT, CDR2 YNNKEL (reference sequence). The CDR3 loop spans 16 amino acids. CDR3 region: CASSLKPGQGLNGYTF.

The genes are TRBV27 and TRBJ2-5; the D gene TCRdb calls, TRBD1, cannot be checked with no DNA. The CDR3 runs to 13 residues. Germline V gene data show CDR1 as MNHEY and CDR2 as SMNVEV (reference sequence). The CDR3 is CASSEGREETQYF.

The chain combines TRBV2 with TRBJ1-1; as DNA is missing, the TRBD1 call by TCRdb cannot be tested. CDR3 length: 13 amino acids. Germline V lookup: CDR1 SNHLY, CDR2 FYNNEI. The CDR3 protein is CASRKQGYTEAFF.

The chain joins TRBV5-1 to TRBJ2-2; TCRdb indicates TRBD2, and absent DNA this call remains unverified. The length of the CDR3 is 15 residues. Germline lookup yields CDR1 SGHRS and CDR2 YFSETQ. The CDR3: CASSNYRARSGELFF.

The rearrangement uses TRBV11-1 and TRBJ2-1; with no DNA, the TCRdb D assignment of TRBD2 cannot be verified. The CDR3 covers 19 residues. Germline loops: CDR1 SGHAT, CDR2 FQDESV (reference sequence). CDR3 loop: CASSQPTSGGTSSYNEQFF.

The V and J genes are TRBV19 and TRBJ1-2; TCRdb selects TRBD1, and the lack of DNA leaves this call unchecked. The CDR3 contains 12 residues. CDR1 LNHDA and CDR2 SQIVND come from the germline V gene (reference sequence). This CDR3 is CASTPDRYGYTF. Full variable domain (remainder filled in from reference TRBV19 and TRBJ1-2): DGGITQSPKYLFRKEGQNVTLSCEQNLNHDAMYWYRQDPGQGLRLIYYSQIVNDFQKGDIAEGYSVSREKKESFPLTVTSAQKNPTAFYLCASTPDRYGYTFGSGTRLTVV.

The CDR3 spells CASSSFWTGSEQYF. The gene calls are TRBV12-3 or TRBV12-4 and TRBJ2-7; checking the TCRdb D call of TRBD1 is not possible without DNA. The CDR3 length is 14 residues.

The J gene is TRBJ2-3, the V gene TRBV6-1; as DNA is missing, the TRBD2 call by TCRdb cannot be tested. Germline loops: CDR1 MNHNS, CDR2 SASEGT. This CDR3 has 15 residues. CDR3 sequence: CASSPRGAQPDTQYF.

The rearrangement joins TRBV20-1 to TRBJ2-4; with no DNA, the TCRdb D assignment of TRBD1 cannot be verified. The CDR3 sequence is 17 residues long. CDR1 and CDR2 (germline): DFQATT, SNEGSKA (reference sequence). CDR3 region: CSAPTGGVRSAKNIQYF.

CDR3 sequence reads: CSVEVFGTLNTEAFF. The genes are TRBV29-1 and TRBJ1-1; TCRdb names TRBD1, which stays unverified in the absence of DNA. CDR1 is SQVTM, CDR2 ANQGSEA, per germline. The CDR3 totals 15 residues.

This chain links TRBV6-1 with TRBJ1-5. CDR3 length equals 12 residues. The germline V gene has CDR1 MNHNS and CDR2 SASEGT. Here the CDR3 reads CASSDHGQPQHF.

The chain joins TRBV5-1 to TRBJ1-4. In germline, CDR1 is SGHRS, CDR2 YFSETQ. The CDR3 is made up of 13 amino acids. The CDR3 region is CASRKGLNEKLFF.

CDR3 region: CATSDSWDGSPQHF. V is TRBV24-1 and J is TRBJ1-5. Germline CDR1 is KGHDR and CDR2 is SFDVKD. This CDR3 has 14 residues.